This TCR beta chain originates from a study of blood T cell repertoires in COVID-19. Background on the study: Sources were T cells, B-cell-depleted T cells, or PBMCs; the material itself was cDNA or gDNA.

Participants' own reports of clinical history determined their cohort assignment. A COVID-19 case was met by exposed participants within 2 weeks before study entry. A few counts support this clone. Germline CDR1 MGHDK, CDR2 SYGVNS. The V and J ends lost 2 bases and 2 bases respectively, with 15 bases between them. The CDR3 runs to 16 residues. Per the original data handling: Reference gene primers were amplified, and this amplification served to estimate nucleated cell counts. The method was immunoSEQ multiplex PCR; TCRdb's version includes in-frame clones alone and lacks a portion of them. The D gene and trimming were derived from the DNA, and the V and J assignments and clone size from that table. The sample comprises 130,000 to 150,000 clones, about 83% of which are singletons, and less than 6% rests with the top ten.

This sequence was found in a woman in her 50s who had been exposed to COVID-19. The V call is TRBV25-1, the J call TRBJ1-2, with D unresolved. The sequencing input was PBMCs or T cells enriched from blood (not recorded which). The CDR3 DNA sequence: TGTGCCAGCAGTGAACCTAGGTTCGGAGGGAACTATGGCTACACCTTC. Translation gives CASSEPRFGGNYGYTF.